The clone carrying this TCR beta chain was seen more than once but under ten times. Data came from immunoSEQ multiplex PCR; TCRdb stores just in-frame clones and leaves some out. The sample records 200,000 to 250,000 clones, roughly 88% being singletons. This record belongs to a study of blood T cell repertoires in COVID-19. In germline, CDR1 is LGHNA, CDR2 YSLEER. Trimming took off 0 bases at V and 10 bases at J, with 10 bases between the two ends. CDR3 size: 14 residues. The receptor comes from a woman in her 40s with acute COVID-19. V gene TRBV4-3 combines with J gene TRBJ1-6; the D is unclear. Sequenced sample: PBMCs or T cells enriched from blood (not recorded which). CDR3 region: CASSQDRRESPLHF. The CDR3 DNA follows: TGCGCCAGCAGCCAAGATAGGAGGGAATCACCCCTCCACTTT.